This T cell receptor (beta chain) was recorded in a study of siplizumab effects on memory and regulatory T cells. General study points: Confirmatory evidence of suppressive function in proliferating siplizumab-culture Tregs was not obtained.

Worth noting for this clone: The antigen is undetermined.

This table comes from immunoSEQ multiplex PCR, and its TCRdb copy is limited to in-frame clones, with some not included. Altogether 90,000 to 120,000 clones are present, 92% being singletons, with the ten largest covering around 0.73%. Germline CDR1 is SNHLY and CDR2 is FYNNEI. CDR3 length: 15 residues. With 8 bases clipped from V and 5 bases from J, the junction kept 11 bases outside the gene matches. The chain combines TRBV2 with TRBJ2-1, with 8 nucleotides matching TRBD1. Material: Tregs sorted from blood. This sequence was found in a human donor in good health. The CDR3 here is CASGLFQGANNEQFF. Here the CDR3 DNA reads TGTGCCAGCGGCCTTTTTCAGGGGGCAAACAATGAGCAGTTCTTC.